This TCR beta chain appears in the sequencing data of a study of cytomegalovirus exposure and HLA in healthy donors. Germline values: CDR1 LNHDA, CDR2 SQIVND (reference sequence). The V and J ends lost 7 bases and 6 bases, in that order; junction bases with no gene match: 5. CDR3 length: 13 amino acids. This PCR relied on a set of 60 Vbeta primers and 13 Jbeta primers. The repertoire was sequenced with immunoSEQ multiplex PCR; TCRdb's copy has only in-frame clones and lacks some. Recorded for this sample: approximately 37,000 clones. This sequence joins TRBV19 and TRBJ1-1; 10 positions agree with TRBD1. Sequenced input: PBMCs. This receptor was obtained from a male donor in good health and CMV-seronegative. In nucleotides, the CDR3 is TGTGCCAGTAACTTCGGACAGGGGGCTGAAGCTTTCTTT. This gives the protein CASNFGQGAEAFF.